What follows describes a single TCR beta chain. Its antigen is as yet unknown. The record originates from a study of cytomegalovirus exposure and HLA in healthy donors. Study-level results: In the roughly 120 validation repertoires, a later analysis found that first-cohort TCR clusters tended to co-occur. The classifier reportedly diagnosed cytomegalovirus status with high specificity and sensitivity. Usually a TCR sequence was rare, but some public TCRs were found in many donors.

The method was immunoSEQ multiplex PCR; TCRdb's version includes in-frame clones alone and lacks a portion of them. The table shows roughly 350,000 clones, with 70% to 90% occurring only once. V dropped 0 bases and J dropped 4 bases, with 15 bases sitting between them. The germline V gene encodes CDR1 MNHEY and CDR2 SVGAGI. This CDR3 spans 16 amino acids. The donors were part of the validation cohort of around 110 subjects. That cohort was separate from the first cohort, which comprised fewer than 800 subjects. This sequence was found in a woman aged 18 to 35 in good health and CMV-seronegative. The gene calls are TRBV6-5 and TRBJ1-2, with D possibly matching TRBD1 (6 bases). The sequenced sample consisted of PBMCs. CDR3: CASSYSNPGVGYGYTF. The DNA of the CDR3 is TGTGCCAGCAGTTACTCGAATCCAGGGGTCGGCTATGGCTACACCTTC.